One sample yielded the 28 T cell receptor beta chains listed below, sequenced in a study of T cell changes during pregnancy in multiple sclerosis. TCRdb's copy holds only in-frame clones and misses some; the assay was immunoSEQ multiplex PCR. The sample includes tens of thousands of clones, about nine tenths of them seen just once. Source: CD4+ T cells from peripheral blood mononuclear cells, taken in the second trimester of pregnancy. The receptors were gathered from a female donor with multiple sclerosis, enrolled in a pregnancy study.

The chain has TRBV10-3 and TRBJ1-2, with TRBD1 identical over 11 bases. Unmatched junction bases numbered 6, after V lost 10 bases and J lost 5 bases. The V gene's germline CDR1 is ENHRY and CDR2 SYGVKD. This CDR3 has 13 amino acids. The CDR3 reads CATGTGGAYGYTF. CDR3 coding DNA: TGTGCCACCGGGACAGGGGGAGCTTATGGCTACACCTTC.

This rearrangement joins TRBV7-8 to TRBJ2-2; D possibly corresponds to TRBD2 (5 bases). The V and J ends lost 9 bases and 4 bases respectively, with 15 bases between them. Germline values: CDR1 SGHVS, CDR2 FQNEAQ. CDR3 length equals 14 residues. The CDR3 DNA reads as TGTGCCAGTAAAGCGGTCCTAGCCACCGGGGAGCTGTTTTTT. Residues: CASKAVLATGELFF.

This chain connects TRBV7-2 to TRBJ1-2; D gene uncertain. This CDR3 comprises 13 residues. The germline V gene encodes CDR1 SGHTA and CDR2 FQGNSA. The V and J ends lost 8 bases and 8 bases respectively, with 18 bases between them. This CDR3 reads CASQKRVPIGYTF. In nucleotides, the CDR3 is TGTGCCAGCCAAAAGAGAGTCCCGATAGGCTACACCTTC.

J is TRBJ2-1 and V is TRBV13; 9 bases fit TRBD1. The CDR3 has 14 amino acids. Germline CDR1 and CDR2: PRHDT and FYEKMQ (reference sequence). Trimming removed 6 bases from V and 7 bases from J; junction bases left unmatched: 7. CDR3 sequence reads: CASRTGTGRNEQFF. CDR3 in DNA: TGTGCCAGCAGAACTGGGACAGGGCGGAATGAGCAGTTCTTC.

This chain links TRBV7-8 with TRBJ1-6; 9 nucleotides align to TRBD1. CDR1 and CDR2 from the germline V gene are SGHVS and FQNEAQ. This CDR3 is 18 amino acids long. J gave up 9 bases and V 4 bases, and 16 bases lay outside the gene matches. The chain's CDR3 is CASSSNPPGQGLSSPLHF. Here the CDR3 DNA reads TGTGCCAGCAGCTCAAACCCCCCGGGACAGGGTTTGAGTTCACCCCTCCACTTT.

This sequence joins TRBV9 and TRBJ1-2, with D possibly being TRBD1 (6 bases). This CDR3 is 16 amino acids long. V was pared by 0 bases and J by 1 base, with 13 bases between. CDR1 is SGDLS, CDR2 YYNGEE, per germline. In nucleotides, the CDR3 is TGTGCCAGCAGCGTAGCTTTCGGACAGAGTAACTATGGCTACACCTTC. This translates into CASSVAFGQSNYGYTF. Full variable domain (remainder filled in from reference TRBV9 and TRBJ1-2): DSGVTQTPKHLITATGQRVTLRCSPRSGDLSVYWYQQSLDQGLQFLIQYYNGEERAKGNILERFSAQQFPDLHSELNLSSLELGDSALYFCASSVAFGQSNYGYTFGSGTRLTVV.

The rearrangement links TRBV5-1 to TRBJ1-1; TRBD1 matches 9 bases. Germline trimming cut 3 bases from V and 6 bases from J; bases unmatched to any gene: 15. This CDR3 is 17 amino acids long. Germline loops: CDR1 SGHRS, CDR2 YFSETQ. CDR3 protein: CASSWGGQGDPGPEAFF. The CDR3 nucleotides are TGCGCCAGCAGCTGGGGGGGACAGGGTGATCCGGGGCCTGAAGCTTTCTTT.

This rearrangement joins TRBV7-9 to TRBJ1-2; 7 bases agree with TRBD1. Germline trimming cut 7 bases from V and 7 bases from J; bases unmatched to any gene: 6. The CDR3 runs 12 residues. Germline CDR1 and CDR2: SEHNR and FQNEAQ (reference sequence). CDR3 DNA: TGTGCCAGCACCAGTTCAGGGGGTGGCTACACCTTC. This sequence encodes CASTSSGGGYTF.

The J gene is TRBJ1-1, the V gene TRBV7-9; D remains unclear. CDR3 size: 13 residues. V dropped 1 base and J dropped 0 bases, with 3 bases sitting between them. The V gene's germline CDR1 is SEHNR and CDR2 FQNEAQ (reference sequence). The CDR3 DNA reads as TGTGCCAGCAGCTTAGATATGAACACTGAAGCTTTCTTT. Amino acids: CASSLDMNTEAFF.

The chain has TRBV13 and TRBJ2-1; 8 bases match TRBD1. V trimming: 5 bases; J trimming: 3 bases; junction bases outside the gene matches: 6. Germline CDR1 reads PRHDT; CDR2 reads FYEKMQ (reference sequence). The CDR3 consists of 15 residues. DNA for the CDR3: TGTGCCAGCAGCCCTGGACAGGGAGACTACAATGAGCAGTTCTTC. This sequence encodes CASSPGQGDYNEQFF.

This chain uses TRBV27 with TRBJ2-7; 8 bases align to TRBD1. Germline V gene sequence: CDR1 MNHEY, CDR2 SMNVEV (reference sequence). The CDR3 loop spans 15 amino acids. V dropped 4 bases and J dropped 0; count of bases not matched to a gene: 5. The CDR3 DNA is TGTGCCAGCAGTTCGACAGGGGAATACTCCTACGAGCAGTACTTC. Translated: CASSSTGEYSYEQYF.

The chain is built from TRBV7-6 and TRBJ2-7, with TRBD1 matching 8 bases. The junction had 9 bases not matched to a gene; V was cut back by 5 bases and J by 3 bases. CDR1 is SGHVS, CDR2 FNYEAQ, per germline. The CDR3 is made up of 15 amino acids. In nucleotides, the CDR3 is TGTGCCAGCAGCGTCCAAGGACAGGGAGGCTACGAGCAGTACTTC. It codes for CASSVQGQGGYEQYF. Supplemented by reference TRBV7-6 and TRBJ2-7, the full variable domain reads GAGVSQSPRYKVTKRGQDVALRCDPISGHVSLYWYRQALGQGPEFLTYFNYEAQQDKSGLPNDRFSAERPEGSISTLTIQRTEQRDSAMYRCASSVQGQGGYEQYFGPGTRLTVT.

V and J are TRBV27 and TRBJ1-2; D remains unclear. Between the trimmed V and J ends, which lost 5 bases and 3 bases, there was a span of 19 bases. Germline V CDR1 and CDR2: MNHEY, SMNVEV (reference sequence). This CDR3 comprises 16 residues. The CDR3 coding sequence is TGTGCCAGCAGTCCAGCGGGCGCGCGGAGGGACTATGGCTACACCTTC. Protein product: CASSPAGARRDYGYTF.

The chain links TRBV29-1 to TRBJ2-7; 10 positions match TRBD1. The CDR3 is made up of 14 amino acids. V lost 3 bases and J lost 2; bases outside the gene matches: 4. Germline V gene lookup returns CDR1 SQVTM and CDR2 ANQGSEA. DNA for the CDR3: TGCAGCGTTGAGAGACAGGGGGCTACCTACGAGCAGTACTTC. It is translated as CSVERQGATYEQYF.

The chain joins TRBV15 to TRBJ1-5; perhaps TRBD1 as D (5 bases). Germline lookup yields CDR1 LNHNV and CDR2 YYDKDF (reference sequence). Trimming left V 6 bases short and J 0 bases short, with 9 bases between. The CDR3 is made up of 14 amino acids. CDR3 DNA: TGTGCCACCAGTCAGGGAAATAGCAATCAGCCCCAGCATTTT. This gives the protein CATSQGNSNQPQHF.

The V and J genes are TRBV4-1 and TRBJ1-1, with TRBD1 matching over 10 bases. This CDR3 comprises 15 residues. The V and J ends lost 3 bases and 5 bases, in that order; junction bases with no gene match: 6. Germline CDR1 is MGHRA and CDR2 is YSYEKL. Here the CDR3 reads CASSHPTGGRTEAFF. The CDR3 nucleotides read TGCGCCAGCAGCCATCCGACAGGGGGCCGGACTGAAGCTTTCTTT.

This clone appeared once. The V call is TRBV7-8, the J call TRBJ2-7, with TRBD1 identical over 9 bases. CDR1 and CDR2 (germline): SGHVS, FQNEAQ. The V gene end was trimmed by 4 bases and the J gene end by 2 bases; junction bases not matched to a gene: 9. The CDR3 runs to 16 residues. The CDR3 nucleotides read TGTGCCAGCAGCTACAGACTTGGACAGGGGACCTACGAGCAGTACTTC. This gives the protein CASSYRLGQGTYEQYF.

The CDR3: CASSLDAGSRTFF. DNA of the CDR3: TGTGCCAGCAGCTTAGATGCGGGGTCCCGGACTTTCTTT. The chain joins TRBV7-6 to TRBJ1-1, with no clear D. CDR3 size: 13 residues. Germline CDR1 SGHVS, CDR2 FNYEAQ. V lost 1 base and J lost 12, with 15 bases in between.

This clone came up a few times. The chain carries TRBV7-9 and TRBJ2-5; D is ambiguous. V shed 3 bases and J shed 0 bases, with 5 bases lying between them. In germline, CDR1 is SEHNR, CDR2 FQNEAQ (reference sequence). The CDR3 totals 13 residues. Written as DNA, the CDR3 is TGTGCCAGCAGCTTCCGGGACCAAGAGACCCAGTACTTC. Amino acids: CASSFRDQETQYF. Together with reference TRBV7-9 and TRBJ2-5, the CDR3 gives the full variable domain: DTGVSQNPRHKITKRGQNVTFRCDPISEHNRLYWYRQTLGQGPEFLTYFQNEAQLEKSRLLSDRFSAERPKGSFSTLEIQRTEQGDSAMYLCASSFRDQETQYFGPGTRLLVL.

The chain is built from TRBV5-1 and TRBJ1-2; tentative D call: TRBD1 (5 bases). This CDR3 has 15 amino acids. The germline V gene encodes CDR1 SGHRS and CDR2 YFSETQ. Trimming cost V 5 bases and J 6 bases, with 20 bases left between them. The CDR3 DNA is TGCGCCAGCAGGCATTCCCTGGGGGGGGAGCATGGCTACACCTTC. This sequence encodes CASRHSLGGEHGYTF.

The V gene is TRBV5-1, the J gene TRBJ2-7; 11 bases align to TRBD2. Germline V gene data show CDR1 as SGHRS and CDR2 as YFSETQ. This CDR3 has 17 residues. Losses at the gene ends were 2 bases for V and 9 bases for J; bases not matched to a gene: 16. CDR3 protein: CASSFQLAGAELGAQYF. DNA of the CDR3: TGCGCCAGCAGCTTTCAACTAGCGGGGGCGGAGTTGGGTGCGCAGTACTTC.

This chain connects TRBV30 to TRBJ1-1; 9 bases map to TRBD1. CDR1 and CDR2 from the germline V gene are GTSNPN and SVGIG (reference sequence). This CDR3 is built from 14 residues. Trimming at V came to 5 bases and at J to 1 base, leaving 5 bases not matched to a gene. The CDR3 coding sequence is TGTGCCTGGGGACAGGGGCCGGGGAACACTGAAGCTTTCTTT. Protein: CAWGQGPGNTEAFF.

The rearrangement joins TRBV18 to TRBJ1-1; D unresolved. This CDR3 has 13 amino acids. Trimming removed 3 bases from V and 1 base from J, with 6 bases in between. The germline CDR1 and CDR2 sequences are KGHSH and LQKENI. Here the CDR3 DNA reads TGTGCCAGCTCACCTTCATCGAACACTGAAGCTTTCTTT. The encoded protein is CASSPSSNTEAFF.

The chain links TRBV10-3 to TRBJ2-7, with 10 bases identical to TRBD1. CDR1 and CDR2 (germline): ENHRY, SYGVKD. Germline trimming cut 3 bases from V and 4 bases from J; bases unmatched to any gene: 3. The CDR3 totals 14 residues. The CDR3 region has the DNA TGTGCCATCAGTGACCGACAGGGGGCTTACGAGCAGTACTTC. Translated: CAISDRQGAYEQYF.

The chain combines TRBV27 with TRBJ1-1, with D possibly being TRBD1 (5 bases). The CDR3 totals 16 residues. V shed 3 bases and J shed 0 bases, with 14 bases lying between them. Germline V CDR1 and CDR2: MNHEY, SMNVEV (reference sequence). CDR3 sequence reads: CASSFLRADMNTEAFF. The CDR3 nucleotides read TGTGCCAGCAGTTTCCTAAGGGCGGACATGAACACTGAAGCTTTCTTT.

The chain has TRBV11-3 and TRBJ1-3, with D unresolved. This CDR3 has 16 amino acids. Germline V gives CDR1 SGHNT, CDR2 YENEEA. Trimming cost V 0 bases and J 0 bases, with 9 bases left between them. CDR3 nucleotide sequence: TGTGCCAGCAGCTTAGATAGGAGGCGCTCTGGAAACACCATATATTTT. It is translated as CASSLDRRRSGNTIYF.

V usage is TRBV29-1 and J usage is TRBJ1-4, with 12 bases that match TRBD1. The CDR3 has 17 residues. Looked up from germline, CDR1 is SQVTM and CDR2 is ANQGSEA. Trimming at V came to 1 base and at J to 7 bases, leaving 10 bases not matched to a gene. This CDR3 is CSVEGARDRGRGEKLFF. CDR3 coding DNA: TGCAGCGTTGAAGGCGCCCGGGACAGGGGGCGAGGTGAAAAACTGTTTTTT.

This clone occurred once. The genes are TRBV9 and TRBJ1-2, with 8 bases lining up with TRBD1. The CDR3 length is 13 residues. Germline V CDR1 and CDR2: SGDLS, YYNGEE. V dropped 4 bases and J dropped 11; count of bases not matched to a gene: 10. The CDR3 nucleotides are TGTGCCAGCAGCTTTGACAGGGGCGGTGGGTACACCTTC. It yields the protein CASSFDRGGGYTF.